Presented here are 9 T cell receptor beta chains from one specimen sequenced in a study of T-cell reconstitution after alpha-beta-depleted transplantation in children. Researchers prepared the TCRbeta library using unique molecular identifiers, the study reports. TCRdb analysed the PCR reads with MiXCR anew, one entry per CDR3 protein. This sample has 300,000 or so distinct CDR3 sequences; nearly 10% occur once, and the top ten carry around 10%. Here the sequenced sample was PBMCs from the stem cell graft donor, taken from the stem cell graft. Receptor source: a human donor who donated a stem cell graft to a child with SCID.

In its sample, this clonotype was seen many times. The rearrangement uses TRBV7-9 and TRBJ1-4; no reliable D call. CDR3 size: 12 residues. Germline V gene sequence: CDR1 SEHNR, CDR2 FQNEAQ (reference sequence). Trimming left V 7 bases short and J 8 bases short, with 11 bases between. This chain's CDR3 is CASTMHEEKLFF. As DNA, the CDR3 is TGTGCCAGCACCATGCACGAGGAAAAACTGTTTTTT.

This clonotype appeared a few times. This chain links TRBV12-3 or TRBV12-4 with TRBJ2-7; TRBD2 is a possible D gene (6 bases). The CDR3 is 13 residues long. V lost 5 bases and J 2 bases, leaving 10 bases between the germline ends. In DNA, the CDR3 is TGTGCCAGCAGTCCCGGGGAGGCCTACGAGCAGTACTTC. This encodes CASSPGEAYEQYF.

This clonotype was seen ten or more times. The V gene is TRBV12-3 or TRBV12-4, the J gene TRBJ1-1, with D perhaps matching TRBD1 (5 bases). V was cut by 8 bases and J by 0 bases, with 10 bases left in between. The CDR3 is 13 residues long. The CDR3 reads CASGATVNTEAFF. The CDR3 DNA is TGTGCCAGCGGGGCGACAGTGAACACTGAAGCTTTCTTT.

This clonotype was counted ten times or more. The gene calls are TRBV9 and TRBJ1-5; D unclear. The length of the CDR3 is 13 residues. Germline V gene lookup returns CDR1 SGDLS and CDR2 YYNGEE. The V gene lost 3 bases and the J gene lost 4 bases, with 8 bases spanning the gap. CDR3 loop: CASSGPGNQPQHF. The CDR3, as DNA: TGTGCCAGCAGCGGTCCAGGTAATCAGCCCCAGCATTTT.

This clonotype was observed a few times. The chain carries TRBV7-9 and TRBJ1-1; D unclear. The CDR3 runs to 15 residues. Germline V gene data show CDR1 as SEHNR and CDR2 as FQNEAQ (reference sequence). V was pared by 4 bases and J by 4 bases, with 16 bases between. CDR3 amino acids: CASSSQQDLATEAFF. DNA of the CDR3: TGTGCCAGCAGCTCACAGCAGGACCTGGCCACTGAAGCTTTCTTT.

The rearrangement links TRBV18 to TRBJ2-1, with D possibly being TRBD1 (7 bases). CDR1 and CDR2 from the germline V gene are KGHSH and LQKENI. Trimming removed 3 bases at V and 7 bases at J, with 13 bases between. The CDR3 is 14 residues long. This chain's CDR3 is CASSPGRGRNEQFF. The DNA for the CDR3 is TGTGCCAGCTCACCCGGCAGGGGGAGGAATGAGCAGTTCTTC.

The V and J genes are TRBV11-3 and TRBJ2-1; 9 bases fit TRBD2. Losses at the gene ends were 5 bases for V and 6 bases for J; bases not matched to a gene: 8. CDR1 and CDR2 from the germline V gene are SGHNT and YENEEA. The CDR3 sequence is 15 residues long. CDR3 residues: CASSPRIAGVNEQFF. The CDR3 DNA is TGTGCCAGCAGCCCCCGTATAGCGGGGGTCAATGAGCAGTTCTTC.

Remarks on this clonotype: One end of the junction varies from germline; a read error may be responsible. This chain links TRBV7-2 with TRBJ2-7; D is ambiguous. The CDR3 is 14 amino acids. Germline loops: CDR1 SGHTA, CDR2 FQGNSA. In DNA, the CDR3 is TGTGCCAGCAGCTTAGGGTACAACTCCTACGAGCGGTACTTC. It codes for CASSLGYNSYERYF.

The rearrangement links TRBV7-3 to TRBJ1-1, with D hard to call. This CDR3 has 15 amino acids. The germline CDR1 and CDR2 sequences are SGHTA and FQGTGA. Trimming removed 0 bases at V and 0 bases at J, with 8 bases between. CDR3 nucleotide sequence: TGTGCCAGCAGCTTAACGGCAGGCCTGAACACTGAAGCTTTCTTT. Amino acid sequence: CASSLTAGLNTEAFF.